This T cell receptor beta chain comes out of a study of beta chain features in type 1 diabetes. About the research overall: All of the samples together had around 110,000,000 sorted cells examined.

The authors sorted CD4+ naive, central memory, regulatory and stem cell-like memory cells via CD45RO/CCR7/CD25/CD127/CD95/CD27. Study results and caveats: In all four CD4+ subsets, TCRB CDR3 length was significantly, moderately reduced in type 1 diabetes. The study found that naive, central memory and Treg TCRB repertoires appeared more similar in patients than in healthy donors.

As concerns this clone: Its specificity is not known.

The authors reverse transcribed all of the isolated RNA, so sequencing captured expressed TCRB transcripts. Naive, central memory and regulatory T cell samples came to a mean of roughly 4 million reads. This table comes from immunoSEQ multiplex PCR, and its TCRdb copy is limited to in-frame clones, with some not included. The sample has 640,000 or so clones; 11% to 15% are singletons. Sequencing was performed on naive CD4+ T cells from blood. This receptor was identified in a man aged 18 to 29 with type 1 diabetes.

CDR3 sequence (DNA): TGTGCCAGCAGCTTGACAGGGCCCTACGAGCAGTACTTC. As protein: CASSLTGPYEQYF. The V call is TRBV28, the J call TRBJ2-7, with 7 bases that match TRBD1. Germline CDR1 MDHEN, CDR2 SYDVKM. CDR3 length equals 13 residues. Unmatched junction bases numbered 4, after V lost 6 bases and J lost 2 bases.